This TCR beta chain was documented in a study of OX40 agonist ivuxolimab in advanced cancers. On the study more broadly: Treatment of patients was with ivuxolimab, an agonistic anti-OX40 (CD134) antibody.

General observations from the study: Some nonresponders also had low normalized T-cell clonal expansion.

There are 14 residues in the CDR3. Germline V gives CDR1 SGHDT, CDR2 YYEEEE. The V gene lost 4 bases and the J gene lost 6 bases, with 17 bases spanning the gap. On cycle 4 day 1 and cycle 7 day 1, as well as at baseline, blood was sampled. Assay: immunoSEQ multiplex PCR; the TCRdb copy retains only in-frame clones and omits some. Of some 94,000 clones in the sample, 92% were seen once. Turning to this clone: The antigen remains undetermined.

Sample: CD4+ or CD8+ T cells sorted from blood, taken in a trial of the OX40 agonist ivuxolimab. This clonotype was sampled from an adult with an advanced solid tumor such as melanoma, head and neck, liver or kidney cancer. The V call is TRBV5-6, the J call TRBJ2-7; tentative D call: TRBD1 (5 bases). The CDR3 region is CASSGASQGSEQYF. DNA of the CDR3: TGTGCCAGCAGCGGGGCCTCCCAGGGCTCCGAGCAGTACTTC.